The 9 T cell receptor beta chains in this list originate from one sample, sequenced in a study of T-cell memory formation after mild COVID-19. TCRdb fed the 5' RACE reads into MiXCR, producing one record per CDR3 protein. The sample includes hundreds of thousands of distinct CDR3 sequences, 15% to 20% of them seen just once. What was sequenced was PBMCs or a T cell subset sorted from them (not recorded which). The receptors shown here come from an adult woman who had mild COVID-19 (a few samples of this study predate the infection). Cell type and time point are not known.

In its sample, this clonotype was seen a few times. The chain has TRBV14 and TRBJ1-6; D remains ambiguous. This CDR3 is 16 amino acids long. Germline lookup yields CDR1 SGHDN and CDR2 FVKESK. Trimming left V 0 bases short and J 7 bases short, with 13 bases between. This CDR3 is CASSQDRYSRNSPLHF. CDR3 nucleotide sequence: TGTGCCAGCAGCCAAGATAGGTACAGCCGAAATTCACCCCTCCACTTT.

This clonotype was picked up a small number of times. The V and J genes are TRBV6-5 and TRBJ2-1; 9 bases map to TRBD2. In germline, CDR1 is MNHEY, CDR2 SVGAGI. CDR3 length equals 16 residues. The V gene end was trimmed by 2 bases and the J gene end by 5 bases; junction bases not matched to a gene: 7. The CDR3 coding sequence is TGTGCCAGCAGTTACGTTGCGGGGGGGCCCCACAATGAGCAGTTCTTC. Its translation: CASSYVAGGPHNEQFF.

Only a few counts were recorded for this clonotype. The chain is built from TRBV7-6 and TRBJ2-1, with TRBD2 matching over 8 bases. This CDR3 spans 15 amino acids. The V segment lost 0 bases and the J segment 9 bases; nucleotides outside the gene matches: 7. Germline CDR1 is SGHVS and CDR2 is FNYEAQ. CDR3 protein: CASSLAPSGGGEQFF. For the CDR3, the DNA is TGTGCCAGCAGCTTAGCTCCAAGCGGGGGTGGTGAGCAGTTCTTC.

The V and J genes are TRBV6-5 and TRBJ1-5; no clear D. This CDR3 region has 15 residues. CDR1 is MNHEY, CDR2 SVGAGI, per germline. The V end was cut by 2 bases, the J end by 5 bases, with 13 bases between. The CDR3 DNA follows: TGTGCCAGCAGTTACACGGCAGGAGTGGATCAGCCCCAGCATTTT. It codes for CASSYTAGVDQPQHF.

This clonotype was seen many times. The rearrangement uses TRBV4-2 and TRBJ2-7; unclear D gene. The CDR3 is 18 amino acids. Trimming stripped 0 bases from V and 6 bases from J, with 24 bases between. The germline V gene has CDR1 LGHNA and CDR2 YNFKEQ. The CDR3 protein is CASSQDRPSQSPYSEQYF. The CDR3 coding sequence is TGTGCCAGCAGCCAAGATCGTCCCTCCCAGTCACCATACTCCGAGCAGTACTTC.

This clonotype was counted between two and nine times. J is TRBJ2-7 and V is TRBV20-1; D not certain. Between the trimmed V and J ends, which lost 0 bases and 5 bases, there was a span of 5 bases. The germline V gene has CDR1 DFQATT and CDR2 SNEGSKA (reference sequence). The CDR3 covers 11 residues. The CDR3 DNA follows: TGCAGTGCTAGAGACACCCACGAGCAGTACTTC. Amino acid sequence: CSARDTHEQYF.

This clonotype was seen a few times. This chain links TRBV5-1 with TRBJ1-6; the D gene is possibly TRBD1 (5 bases). CDR1 is SGHRS, CDR2 YFSETQ, per germline. This CDR3 has 15 amino acids. Trimming removed 3 bases from V and 6 bases from J, with 13 bases in between. CDR3 sequence: CASSSGGEVNSPLHF. CDR3 DNA sequence: TGCGCCAGCAGCTCTGGGGGGGAGGTTAATTCACCCCTCCACTTT.

The gene calls are TRBV29-1 and TRBJ2-5, with D uncertain. Germline V gene lookup returns CDR1 SQVTM and CDR2 ANQGSEA. The CDR3 has 14 amino acids. The V gene lost 5 bases and the J gene lost 2 bases, with 15 bases spanning the gap. The CDR3 coding sequence is TGCAGCGTTCAGGCGATGCTGGAACAAGAGACCCAGTACTTC. This sequence encodes CSVQAMLEQETQYF.

This clonotype was counted only a few times. The chain recombines TRBV5-1 with TRBJ2-3; D might be TRBD1 (6 bases). The CDR3 is 18 amino acids. Trimming cost V 2 bases and J 1 base, with 20 bases left between them. Germline V gene data show CDR1 as SGHRS and CDR2 as YFSETQ. The chain's CDR3 is CASSLFPGADFGTDTQYF. DNA of the CDR3: TGCGCCAGCAGCTTATTCCCAGGGGCGGACTTCGGCACAGATACGCAGTATTTT.